These 16 T cell receptor beta chains were all obtained from the same sample, sequenced in a study of patients and donors after allogeneic stem cell transplantation. MiXCR was run by TCRdb on the RT-PCR reads, yielding one entry per CDR3 protein. Altogether roughly 940,000 distinct CDR3 sequences are present, roughly 18% being singletons, with the ten largest covering approximately 5.9%. Sequenced material: blood, either unsorted or a sorted T cell fraction (not recorded which). Receptors were obtained from a human donor who was either an allogeneic HSCT recipient or a stem cell or donor lymphocyte infusion donor (not recorded which). It is not recorded whose cells these are; they may come from a transplant donor.

The genes are TRBV20-1 and TRBJ2-7, with 10 bases aligning to TRBD2. The length of the CDR3 is 13 residues. CDR1 DFQATT and CDR2 SNEGSKA come from the germline V gene (reference sequence). V lost 5 bases, J lost 3 bases, and 4 bases stayed unmatched. CDR3 in DNA: TGCAGTGCTGTAGCGGGGGGCCGCTACGAGCAGTACTTC. Amino acids: CSAVAGGRYEQYF.

CDR3 bases: TGTGCCAGCAGGGAGACTAGCGGGAGGATGTACGAGCAGTACTTC. It translates to CASRETSGRMYEQYF. The chain employs TRBV5-6 and TRBJ2-7; 13 bases map to TRBD2. V lost 5 bases to trimming and J lost 4 bases; unmatched junction nucleotides: 6. The germline V gene encodes CDR1 SGHDT and CDR2 YYEEEE. CDR3 length: 15 amino acids.

Only a few counts were recorded for this clonotype. V and J are TRBV18 and TRBJ2-2; D possibly corresponds to TRBD2 (5 bases). CDR1 and CDR2 from the germline V gene are KGHSH and LQKENI. V was trimmed by 0 bases and J by 4 bases, leaving 12 bases between them. This CDR3 comprises 16 residues. CDR3 protein: CASSPPSSGRTGELFF. The CDR3 DNA follows: TGTGCCAGCTCACCACCATCCAGCGGTCGCACCGGGGAGCTGTTTTTT.

V is TRBV10-2 and J is TRBJ2-7; TRBD1 matches at 7 bases. The V gene's germline CDR1 is WSHSY and CDR2 SAAADI. The CDR3 consists of 14 residues. Trimming took 6 bases from V and 5 from J; bases not matched to a gene: 10. The CDR3 loop reads CASSPYGQAHEQYF. The CDR3 DNA is TGCGCCAGCAGCCCCTATGGACAGGCTCACGAGCAGTACTTC.

This clonotype appeared many times. V gene TRBV7-6 combines with J gene TRBJ1-2; no clear D gene. The CDR3 sequence is 14 residues long. Trimming took 2 bases from V and 2 from J, leaving 9 bases between them. Per germline, CDR1 SGHVS and CDR2 FNYEAQ. CDR3 coding DNA: TGTGCCAGCAGCTTATCGGGCAGCAACTATGGCTACACCTTC. Translating gives CASSLSGSNYGYTF.

This clonotype was observed a single time. CDR3 sequence (DNA): TGTGCCAGCAGTCGAGGGAATTTAGCTGAAGCTTTCTTT. This translates into CASSRGNLAEAFF. The chain links TRBV27 to TRBJ1-1; D is undetermined. This CDR3 comprises 13 residues. From germline, CDR1 is MNHEY and CDR2 SMNVEV (reference sequence). V shed 5 bases and J shed 6 bases, with 13 bases lying between them.

This clonotype was counted only a few times. This chain uses TRBV5-1 with TRBJ2-7; 7 bases match TRBD1. The germline V gene has CDR1 SGHRS and CDR2 YFSETQ. The CDR3 totals 14 residues. J gave up 6 bases and V 2 bases, and 8 bases lay outside the gene matches. As DNA, the CDR3 is TGCGCCAGCAGCTTTTCAGGGGGATCTAGCGAGCAGTACTTC. It encodes CASSFSGGSSEQYF.

The chain carries TRBV6-6 and TRBJ1-4; D is unclear. V lost 6 bases to trimming and J lost 11 bases, with 16 bases between them. Germline V gene lookup returns CDR1 MNHNY and CDR2 SVGAGI (reference sequence). The CDR3 totals 13 residues. The CDR3 region has the DNA TGTGCCAGCAGCTCCTCACAAGGAGGGAAACTGTTTTTT. The encoded protein is CASSSSQGGKLFF.

In its sample, this clonotype was seen a few times. This sequence joins TRBV27 and TRBJ2-5; D might be TRBD1 or TRBD2, each matching 5 bases. CDR3 size: 15 residues. Trimming removed 5 bases at V and 1 base at J, with 14 bases between. The germline CDR1 and CDR2 sequences are MNHEY and SMNVEV (reference sequence). The CDR3 protein is CASSPGAHAQETQYF. In DNA form, the CDR3 reads TGTGCCAGCAGTCCCGGGGCCCACGCCCAAGAGACCCAGTACTTC.

The chain carries TRBV10-3 and TRBJ2-7; 10 positions agree with TRBD1. CDR1 is ENHRY and CDR2 is SYGVKD in the germline V gene. CDR3 size: 14 residues. V shed 11 bases, J shed 6 bases, and the junction held 13 bases outside the gene matches. Here the CDR3 reads CASGARQGAVEQYF. DNA for the CDR3: TGTGCCTCGGGGGCAAGACAGGGGGCAGTCGAGCAGTACTTC.

V is TRBV20-1 and J is TRBJ2-1; weak D call: TRBD2 (5 bases). The CDR3 runs 11 residues. The V gene's germline CDR1 is DFQATT and CDR2 SNEGSKA (reference sequence). V shed 5 bases and J shed 8 bases, with 10 bases lying between them. The CDR3 spells CSARRSHEQFF. CDR3 coding DNA: TGCAGTGCTCGGAGGTCCCATGAGCAGTTCTTC.

This rearrangement joins TRBV7-3 to TRBJ2-3; 7 bases line up with TRBD2. This CDR3 contains 16 residues. Germline trimming cut 2 bases from V and 5 bases from J; bases unmatched to any gene: 10. The V gene's germline CDR1 is SGHTA and CDR2 FQGTGA. CDR3 nucleotides: TGTGCCAGCAGCTTATCAGAGGGAGGGCCAGGAGATACGCAGTATTTT. Encoded protein: CASSLSEGGPGDTQYF.

CDR3 region: CASKYTAGEEGGYTF. CDR3 DNA sequence: TGTGCCAGCAAATATACGGCGGGCGAAGAAGGAGGCTACACCTTC. The rearrangement links TRBV7-6 to TRBJ1-2; D is unclear. This CDR3 region has 15 residues. Germline-derived CDR1 and CDR2 are SGHVS and FNYEAQ. V was shortened by 7 bases and J by 8 bases, with 23 bases between the two germline ends.

This chain connects TRBV20-1 to TRBJ1-1, with 8 bases lining up with TRBD1. CDR3 length equals 13 residues. Germline V gene lookup returns CDR1 DFQATT and CDR2 SNEGSKA (reference sequence). The CDR3 loop is CSPPGQGDTEAFF. CDR3 bases: TGCAGCCCCCCCGGACAGGGTGATACTGAAGCTTTCTTT.

This chain uses TRBV7-9 with TRBJ1-1; D is possibly TRBD1 (5 bases). Germline lookup yields CDR1 SEHNR and CDR2 FQNEAQ (reference sequence). The V gene lost 3 bases and the J gene lost 10 bases, with 12 bases spanning the gap. The CDR3 length is 12 residues. In DNA, the CDR3 is TGTGCCAGCAGCTTTCTATTGGGGGGAGCTTTCTTT. Residues: CASSFLLGGAFF.

This clonotype was seen a handful of times. This chain connects TRBV20-1 to TRBJ2-7; the D gene is possibly TRBD2 (5 bases). Germline V gene lookup returns CDR1 DFQATT and CDR2 SNEGSKA (reference sequence). CDR3 length equals 14 residues. Trimming shortened V by 6 bases and J by 2 bases, and 17 bases separated the two germline ends. The CDR3 DNA reads TGCAGTGCCCCTCCATCCCGGGGTCCCTACGAGCAGTACTTC. Translating it yields CSAPPSRGPYEQYF.